Included here is one T cell receptor beta chain sequence, with context. This sample was taken from a study of CD8 T cells in Susac syndrome. Germline lookup yields CDR1 SGHDN and CDR2 FVKESK. The CDR3 sequence is 15 residues long. V dropped 2 bases and J dropped 6 bases, with 16 bases sitting between them. Random hexamers were used to reverse transcribe 0.5 to 1 ug of RNA. Amplification of TCR beta CDR3 spanned 54 Vbeta and 13 Jbeta via immunoSEQ multiplex PCR. TCRdb called the immunoSEQ multiplex PCR reads again in MiXCR, with one record for every CDR3 protein. This sample has 200,000 or so distinct CDR3 sequences, with about 93% found just once. The authors carried out high-throughput sequencing of TCR beta. They applied it to CD8+ and CD4+ T cells obtained from blood.

The chain is built from TRBV14 and TRBJ1-2; D is undetermined. Material for sequencing was CD8+ T cells from PBMCs. This clonotype originated in a human donor with multiple sclerosis. In DNA, the CDR3 is TGTGCCAGCAGCCAACGGAGCCAAGATAGAAATGGCTACACCTTC. This translates into CASSQRSQDRNGYTF. Using reference TRBV14 and TRBJ1-2 for the parts outside the CDR3, the full variable domain is EAGVTQFPSHSVIEKGQTVTLRCDPISGHDNLYWYRRVMGKEIKFLLHFVKESKQDESGMPNNRFLAERTGGTYSTLKVQPAELEDSGVYFCASSQRSQDRNGYTFGSGTRLTVV.